This record concerns one TCR beta chain sequence. CDR1 SGHVS and CDR2 FQNEAQ come from the germline V gene. V was trimmed by 1 base and J by 4 bases, leaving 9 bases between them. The CDR3 is made up of 14 amino acids. This sample stems from a study of cytomegalovirus exposure and HLA in healthy donors. The primer mix had 60 Vbeta and 13 Jbeta primers. Profiling relied on immunoSEQ multiplex PCR, and the TCRdb table lists in-frame clones only, not all of them. In the table there are approximately 150,000 clones, around 74% of which are singletons. The clonotype comes from a man in his forties or fifties in good health and CMV-seropositive. The chain has TRBV7-8 and TRBJ2-3; D ambiguous. Sequences were obtained from PBMCs. This chain's CDR3 is CASSLELHPDTQYF. The CDR3 DNA follows: TGTGCCAGCAGCTTAGAACTCCACCCAGATACGCAGTATTTT.